This TCR beta chain was sequenced for a study of blood T cell repertoires in COVID-19. The germline CDR1 and CDR2 sequences are SGHRS and YFSETQ. V lost 2 bases, J lost 5 bases, and 7 bases stayed unmatched. The length of the CDR3 is 14 residues. Clones were read by immunoSEQ multiplex PCR, and TCRdb kept only the in-frame ones, dropping some. Of roughly 430,000 clones in the sample, roughly 88% were seen once. The sample was PBMCs or T cells enriched from blood (not recorded which). The chain has TRBV5-1 and TRBJ2-7, with TRBD2 identical over 7 bases. The sequence came from a woman aged 18-29 years who had been exposed to COVID-19. The CDR3 loop reads CASSLWEGRNEQYF. As DNA, the CDR3 is TGCGCCAGCAGCTTATGGGAGGGGAGGAACGAGCAGTACTTC.